This T cell receptor (beta chain) was identified in a study of blood T cell repertoires in COVID-19. CDR3 length equals 14 residues. V was shortened by 3 bases and J by 8 bases, with 13 bases between the two germline ends. CDR1 and CDR2 from the germline V gene are MDHEN and SYDVKM. TCRdb's copy holds only in-frame clones and misses some; the assay was immunoSEQ multiplex PCR. This table holds approximately 300,000 clones, roughly 90% found once. The gene calls are TRBV28 and TRBJ1-4; D is undetermined. The sequenced sample consisted of PBMCs or T cells enriched from blood (not recorded which). This receptor was obtained from a man aged 60 to 69 who had recovered from COVID-19. CDR3 sequence: CASSLPEDYEKLFF. CDR3 DNA sequence: TGTGCCAGCAGTTTGCCGGAGGATTACGAAAAACTGTTTTTT.